The clone carrying this TCR beta chain was detected ten times or more. Its antigen is as yet unknown. Germline V gene lookup returns CDR1 SQVTM and CDR2 ANQGSEA. This CDR3 has 11 amino acids. The ends were cut back, 5 bases at V and 5 bases at J, with 9 bases in the middle. The data belong to a study of cytotoxic CD8 clonotypes in ibrutinib-treated CLL. Whole-study context: After a median of approximately 68 months, some 14 patients stayed remitted and about twelve progressed; responses had been partial in 24 and complete in 2. Findings and caveats of the study: Clonality increased with ibrutinib response but returned toward baseline at progression. Contraction or stability on treatment was seen for public clonotypes, which were uncommon.

Investigators sought sequencing depths of between 1 in 200,000 and 1 in 1 million T cells. The assay was immunoSEQ multiplex PCR, and TCRdb's table has in-frame clones only and misses some. The table records 200,000 to 250,000 clones, approximately 79% of them present only once. This rearrangement joins TRBV29-1 to TRBJ2-5; D remains ambiguous. The receptor's source is a human donor with chronic lymphocytic leukemia. Specimen: PBMCs, collected after 12 months of ibrutinib treatment. The CDR3 region is CSVSLGETQYF. The CDR3 bases are TGCAGCGTTTCCCTCGGGGAGACCCAGTACTTC.